These T cell receptor beta chains were read from a single sample in a study of T cell repertoires in cytomegalovirus infection. No antigen has been identified for these receptors. TCRdb re-derived calls from the reads in MiXCR, one entry per CDR3 protein. Found here are around 360,000 distinct CDR3 sequences, about 34% of them singletons; the top ten hold less than 15%. The source material was cultured PBMCs, sampled from culture after CMV antigen stimulation. These receptors all come from a human donor in good health (CMV status not recorded). Some clones in this sample may be carry-over from other donors' samples. CDR3s leave out the opening cysteine and the closing phenylalanine or tryptophan.

v_gene,j_gene,CDR3aa
TRBV6-2/TRBV6-3,TRBJ2-1,ASSYLVRFAEQF
TRBV7-3,TRBJ2-7,ASSPSRLAGRYEQY
TRBV6-2/TRBV6-3,TRBJ1-1,ASSTGRMSSEAF
TRBV7-2,TRBJ1-2,ASSSQTSLANYGYT
TRBV7-3,TRBJ2-6,ASSLRVRGSGANVLT
TRBV9,TRBJ2-5,ASSPGTGIQETQY
TRBV7-2,TRBJ2-2,ASSLRTGNTGELF
TRBV7-2,TRBJ2-5,ASSPRGRPQETQY
TRBV28,TRBJ2-7,ASSLFGGNSYEQY
TRBV12-3/TRBV12-4,TRBJ2-6,ASTPGQLSGANVLT
TRBV12-3/TRBV12-4,TRBJ2-3,ASSFSPSGTDTQY
TRBV4-1,TRBJ2-3,ASSQDARRFEDTQY
TRBV19,TRBJ2-3,ASSIGPPGNGADTQY
TRBV7-2,TRBJ2-1,ASSQNRLAGIVGEQF
TRBV10-2,TRBJ2-1,ASSESGLAGNNEQF
TRBV7-9,TRBJ2-3,ASSLGGGADTQY
TRBV7-8,TRBJ2-3,ASSLVRIGGRARMRGTDTQY
TRBV2,TRBJ2-3,ASSETSTDTQY
TRBV6-2/TRBV6-3,TRBJ2-3,ASSYSGLAGVVDTQY
TRBV7-2,TRBJ2-7,ASSLESEQY
TRBV15,TRBJ2-5,ATSRPQETQY
TRBV9,TRBJ2-1,ASSPTGAKQF
TRBV6-5,TRBJ2-1,ASSYSGRGNEQF
TRBV7-8,TRBJ1-2,ASSIQVGADYT
TRBV7-2,TRBJ2-7,ASSLAREARYEQY
TRBV7-2,TRBJ1-2,ASSLADRANYGYT
TRBV7-9,TRBJ2-3,ASSLVPLADTQY
TRBV11-2,TRBJ1-3,ASSLSRTGTSGNTIY
TRBV19,TRBJ2-6,ASSAETARSNVLT
TRBV7-2,TRBJ2-1,ASSLGRNEQF
TRBV6-5,TRBJ1-1,ATFSPSSPNTEAF
TRBV7-2,TRBJ2-2,ASKGGATGELF
TRBV29-1,TRBJ2-5,SVESSGRSQETQY
TRBV5-8,TRBJ1-1,ASSFADTGSTEAF
TRBV7-8,TRBJ1-4,ASSPEDRGGEKLF
TRBV5-1,TRBJ1-2,ASSLGDRRGYT
TRBV20-1,TRBJ2-5,SAFQGGGETQY
TRBV7-1,TRBJ2-1,ASSSSSDYNEQF
TRBV12-3/TRBV12-4,TRBJ1-1,ASSGTRVAEAF
TRBV10-3,TRBJ1-1,AISDYTGRAEAF
TRBV10-3,TRBJ1-1,AISSRDKDTEAF
TRBV2,TRBJ2-2,ASSSDRGDTGELF
TRBV10-2,TRBJ2-1,ASTGTDINEQF
TRBV12-3/TRBV12-4,TRBJ1-2,ARGPQGGNYGYT